This TCR beta chain was captured by sequencing in a study of T cell clonotyping in hematopoietic cell transplantation. Study conclusions and caveats: At the given depth, recipient repertoires were over 95% de novo clonotypes. Recipient TCR diversity dropped after transplant; expanded clonotypes rose from day 30 to 180.

Method: immunoSEQ multiplex PCR; TCRdb's copy keeps in-frame clones and lacks some. This table has 15,000 to 20,000 clones, about 83% appearing once. The CDR3 loop spans 12 amino acids. Germline CDR1 reads SGHRS; CDR2 reads YFSETQ. V lost 3 bases to trimming and J lost 6 bases, with 9 bases between them. With respect to this clone: Its antigen remains unknown.

Sequences were derived from PBMCs, sampled 100 days after allogeneic stem cell transplant. The sequence derives from a male patient aged 55 to 69 who had an allogeneic stem cell transplant from a related donor, so the T cells may come from the graft donor. Some clones in this sample may be carry-over from other donors' samples. The genes are TRBV5-1 and TRBJ1-2, with D unclear. In DNA, the CDR3 is TGCGCCAGCAGCTCGCACAGAGATGGCTACACCTTC. Encoded protein: CASSSHRDGYTF.